This T cell receptor (beta chain) was recovered during a study of cytomegalovirus exposure and HLA in healthy donors (dated by TCRdb to about 2017). Some background on the complete study: An earlier analysis of roughly 630 of the donors reported roughly 270 Gb of sequence data and 117 million unique TCR beta sequences from about 200 million T cells. The T cell repertoires of roughly 660 subjects were profiled by immunosequencing and related to cytomegalovirus serostatus. High-throughput TCR immunosequencing, statistical association of individual TCRs with disease status, and machine learning were combined to predict cytomegalovirus infection status. Every discovery cohort repertoire had been produced on one sequencing platform. Across some 400 genotyped donors of the cohort, an average of about 250,000 unique TCR beta nucleotide sequences per donor were sequenced, and around 19% of those sequences were non-productive. The study aimed to test whether signatures of past pathogen exposure could be identified by cataloging public T cell receptors. Besides the first cohort of 666 subjects, a separate validation cohort made up of around 120 different subjects was used. Because of strong linkage in the cohort, roughly five DR-DQ haplotypes were treated as single units for association and clustering. Genome-wide SNP genotypes for about 65% of the roughly 670 donors were used in a later genetic analysis, which treated that subset as a discovery cohort. Approximately 310 gigabases of sequencing data and approximately 85 million unique TCR sequences were included in an early release covering about 700 HLA-typed donors. Rather than drawing on any new phenotypic data, the later analysis identified candidate immune exposures from TCR beta sequences and the way those sequences occurred across donors. An earlier analysis of some 600 of the donors applied high-throughput TCR beta sequencing to assess whether each TCR beta V gene segment acted as functional or pseudogenic. The number of typed donors differed by locus: about 629-640 for A, B, C, DRB1 and DQB1; 500 to 550 for DQA1; 606 for DPA1; and 450 to 480 for DPB1. To study patterns of TCR occurrence, a later analysis re-analyzed previously published TCR beta repertoires from 600 to 750 donors and added high-resolution HLA genotyping. Of the approximately 400 genotyped donors, roughly 80% fell in the genetic ancestry cluster associated with self-reported Caucasian donors. Class I and class II HLA loci were covered by the typing at four-digit resolution. Donor age, sex, ethnicity and CMV serostatus were collected together with the repertoire data.

The CDR3 spans 12 residues, from the cysteine through the phenylalanine. Here the CDR3 DNA is all that survives: 36 bases in frame from base 1. Deletion took 4 bases off V and 5 bases off J, with a span of 6 bases between the germline ends. The germline V gene (reference sequence) sets CDR1 to MNHEY and CDR2 to SMNVEV. Broad study findings and their caveats: Cytomegalovirus status was reported to be diagnosed by the classifier with high specificity and sensitivity in both the original and validation cohorts. Only TCR beta chains were sequenced in this cohort, and the absence of alpha or paired-chain data limited detectable features. When HLA alleles, especially DR and DQ, strongly co-occurred, attributing TCR associations to individual alleles was difficult. Compared with equally common non-associated chains, HLA-associated TCR beta chains in a later analysis were more clonally expanded and had lower generation probabilities. In a later analysis, several top co-occurrence clusters were reported to appear linked to parvovirus B19, influenza, CMV and Epstein-Barr virus. A further reported finding was that TCR beta sequences accurately predicted the HLA-A and HLA-B alleles for most subjects in the first cohort. Because some donors lacked HLA typing at each locus, the association tests relied only on the typed subset. A total of about 180 TCR beta chains were listed by the study as associated with cytomegalovirus. The only immune exposure information available for the cohort was CMV serostatus. Roughly uniform sequencing depth across donors was assumed in presence/absence analyses, although this assumption may not hold. In a later analysis, most CMV-associated TCR beta chains were found to appear HLA-restricted, with HLA associations seemingly driven largely by CMV exposure. A later analysis found that TCR association rates varied across HLA loci, with DRB1 alleles showing the most associated TCRs and HLA-C alleles the fewest. The authors suggested that the approach could potentially be extended to other disease states and immunological phenotypes. In vitro tests confirmed that three of the cytomegalovirus-associated TCR beta chains recognize cytomegalovirus antigens. Some IMGT-functional V segments, including TRBV6-2 and TRBV6-3, could not be told apart with the 87-base-pair reads, so those segments were excluded. In a later genetic analysis, a missense DCLRE1C variant was associated with V-gene and J-gene trimming of TCR beta chains, and the association was replicated in an independent cohort. An earlier analysis of approximately 500 of the donors showed that most TCR beta V segments appeared in productive rearrangements either about 87% or about 30% of the time, which broadly matched IMGT annotations. A cluster of highly shared sequence variants was judged likely to represent a technical artifact of the sequencing pipeline. A later genetic analysis reported fewer N-insertions in productive TCRs among donors in an Asian-associated ancestry cluster than the roughly 620-donor mean. Most TCR sequences were observed very rarely across donors, whereas some public TCRs were present in many individuals. Linkage disequilibrium might explain the correlated functional status among segregating V segments, but an unknown experimental factor could not be ruled out. Specific HLA alleles were associated with over 15,000 TCR beta sequences at a false discovery rate of 0.05 in a later analysis. The earlier analysis of nearly 600 of the donors excluded approximately 17 rarely observed V segments, including chromosome 9 orphons, because counts were too low.

Library prep was done by the immunoSEQ multiplex PCR assay. For the multiplex PCR, a mixture combining 60 forward primers for TCR Vbeta segments and 13 reverse primers for TCR Jbeta segments was used. The CDR3 region of rearranged TCR beta genes was amplified from genomic DNA by a multiplex PCR assay. The amplified TCR beta libraries were sequenced on the Illumina HiSeq System as 87-base-pair reads. Per the original workflow: A later analysis counted around 72 million unique TCR beta chains across the 690 or so repertoires, and some 11 million of these chains were shared by at least two donors. Raw reads were error-corrected and collapsed into unique sequences by a nearest-neighbor algorithm in which closely related sequences were merged to remove PCR and sequencing errors. Alignment of CDR3 sequences to IMGT reference sequences was used to assign V, D and J gene segments. For a sequence to be retained, a match of at least six nucleotides to both a V gene segment and a J gene segment was required. Rearrangements were classified as productive when the CDR3 lacked stop codons and remained in frame with V and J, and all other rearrangements were classified as non-productive. CDR3 was defined according to IMGT convention as the region running from the second conserved V-encoded cysteine to the conserved J-encoded phenylalanine. In an earlier analysis of roughly 580 of the donors, sequences lacking an unambiguous match to a single V gene segment were excluded. An earlier analysis of roughly 590 of the donors called V segments functional above 56.7% productive rearrangements and segregating when the between-donor standard deviation exceeded 5%. A statistical classification framework was built to diagnose cytomegalovirus status from the catalog of TCR beta chain sequences. A later analysis assigned V and J genes by comparing TCR nucleotide sequences with IMGT/GENE-DB human TR gene sequences. A later analysis assigned CDR3 sequences and most-parsimonious VDJ recombination scenarios with the TCRdist pipeline. A later analysis defined each TCR beta chain by its CDR3 amino acid sequence plus V-gene family, and excluded reads lacking a unique V-gene family. A later analysis removed 600 or so highly shared, low-generation-probability nucleotide sequences to deal with suspected cross-contamination and a sequencing artifact. In a later analysis, a clonal expansion index for each public chain was calculated from normalized within-repertoire ranks of inferred template counts. In a later analysis, generation probabilities were computed with a VDJ recombination model fitted to out-of-frame rearrangements, and the resulting probabilities were checked against IGoR. Hypergeometric tests were used in a later analysis to score TCR-TCR, TCR-HLA and TCR-CMV co-occurrence, with a repertoire-size bias correction applied to the TCR pairs. In a later analysis, false discovery rates were estimated by permuting HLA or CMV assignments 20 times. In a later analysis, co-occurring TCRs were grouped using DBSCAN, with TCRdist sequence similarity added in when clustering inside HLA-allele-positive subsets. Repertoires with fewer than 30,000 or more than 120,000 public chains were left out of co-occurrence clustering, as were four to six repertoires with anomalous nucleotide sharing. TCRdb mirrors the immuneACCESS table, restricted to in-frame sequences. Some clones are absent from its copies; in checked studies, under half trace to an unresolved V gene, and the reason for the others is unknown. For V, J and clone size, that table is used; D and trimming come from the DNA. Present in this sample are about 110,000 clones, around 75% of which were seen just once. Around 3% of the sample is taken by the ten largest.

The cohort comprised 666 healthy bone marrow donors. All cohort members were sampled while nominally healthy, although unrecorded immune exposures were likely present. The donor was CMV seropositive and was included in the group of about 290 seropositive cohort members. A peripheral blood sample was provided by each donor, and peripheral blood mononuclear cells were used for TCR beta sequencing. Genomic DNA was extracted from the blood cell samples with the Qiagen DNeasy Blood Extraction Kit. Turning to this clone: This clone's antigen is unknown. The input lacks base qualities; no much larger clone sits a single base away.

This TCR was recovered from a male donor in good health and CMV-seropositive. Sequenced input: PBMCs. The V and J genes are TRBV27 and TRBJ2-1; the D gene is not confidently resolved. Here is the DNA: TGTGCCAGCAGTTCCGTTCACAATGAGCAGTTCTTC. It codes for CASSSVHNEQFF.